The clone carrying this T cell receptor beta chain has a handful of counts. The sample originates from a study of blood T cell repertoires in COVID-19. On the study more broadly: Sources were T cells, B-cell-depleted T cells, or PBMCs; the material itself was cDNA or gDNA.

Original methodology: The authors estimated nucleated cell counts from reference gene primer amplification. Measured with immunoSEQ multiplex PCR; TCRdb has only the in-frame clones, and not every one. V and J calls and clone size follow that table, whereas D and trimming were derived from the DNA. The sample lists 100,000 to 150,000 clones, roughly 72% seen once, with over 4.5% in the top ten. The clonotype originates from a man aged 60 to 75 with acute or convalescent COVID-19. Sequenced: peripheral blood.

The CDR3, as DNA: TGTGCCAGCAGTTTAGGGACAGGGGACTATGGCTACACCTTC. This codes for CASSLGTGDYGYTF. V gene TRBV27 combines with J gene TRBJ1-2; 10 nucleotides line up with TRBD1. V lost 2 bases to trimming and J lost 3 bases; unmatched junction nucleotides: 0. CDR1 MNHEY and CDR2 SMNVEV come from the germline V gene (reference sequence). The length of the CDR3 is 14 residues.